This is a list of T cell receptor beta chains from one sample in a study of OX40 agonist ivuxolimab in advanced cancers. TCRdb's table, derived via immunoSEQ multiplex PCR, lists solely in-frame clones and lacks some. The sample shows tens of thousands of clones, 90% to 95% of them seen only once. Material: CD4+ or CD8+ T cells sorted from blood, obtained in a trial of the OX40 agonist ivuxolimab. These receptor sequences come from an adult with an advanced solid tumor such as melanoma, head and neck, liver or kidney cancer. CDR3s include the opening cysteine and the closing phenylalanine or tryptophan. A D gene is named only where the DNA matches it firmly. Expanded clones are given a class, and other clones once, few, many or no size at all.

D gene	J gene	clone size	V gene	CDR3 protein	CDR3 DNA
-	TRBJ2-1	-	TRBV21-1	CASNTGDEQFF	TGTGCCAGCAACACAGGGGATGAGCAGTTCTTC
-	TRBJ1-4	-	TRBV7-9	CASSLGGEKLFF	TGTGCCAGCAGCTTAGGAGGGGAAAAACTGTTTTTT
TRBD1	TRBJ2-5	-	TRBV10-2	CASSESKTGGAVRETQYF	TGCGCCAGCAGTGAGTCGAAAACAGGGGGCGCCGTGAGAGAGACCCAGTACTTC
-	TRBJ1-1	-	TRBV30	CAWSQAPRVGTEAFF	TGTGCCTGGAGTCAAGCCCCGCGGGTAGGGACTGAAGCTTTCTTT
TRBD2	TRBJ2-1	-	TRBV7-2	CASSTGTSLYEQFF	TGTGCCAGCAGCACCGGGACTAGTTTATATGAGCAGTTCTTC
-	TRBJ1-2	once	TRBV2	CASSPGLTGKSGHGYTF	TGTGCCAGCAGCCCGGGACTTACAGGGAAGAGTGGGCATGGCTACACCTTC
TRBD2	TRBJ2-1	-	TRBV4-2	CASSPGTSGRYAHGEQFF	TGTGCCAGCAGCCCCGGGACTAGCGGGAGGTATGCCCACGGTGAGCAGTTCTTC
TRBD2	TRBJ2-1	-	TRBV9	CASSLGGDNEQFF	TGTGCCAGCAGCCTGGGAGGGGACAATGAGCAGTTCTTC
TRBD1	TRBJ2-6	-	TRBV23-1	CASSQPDRGQNGANVLTF	TGCGCCAGCAGTCAACCGGACAGGGGGCAGAATGGGGCCAACGTCCTGACTTTC
-	TRBJ1-1	-	TRBV27	CASSLRTRGQNTEAFF	TGTGCCAGCAGTTTAAGGACCAGGGGACAGAACACTGAAGCTTTCTTT
TRBD2	TRBJ2-1	-	TRBV7-2	CASRLAGVSRNEQFF	TGTGCCAGCAGGCTAGCGGGAGTCTCAAGGAATGAGCAGTTCTTC
TRBD1	TRBJ2-2	-	TRBV9	CASSVAGGTGHTGELFF	TGTGCCAGCAGCGTAGCCGGGGGGACAGGGCACACCGGGGAGCTGTTTTTT
-	TRBJ2-1	-	TRBV9	CASSDSGVSYNEQFF	TGTGCCAGCAGCGATTCGGGAGTCTCCTACAATGAGCAGTTCTTC
-	TRBJ1-2	-	TRBV2	CASARAGYTF	TGTGCCAGCGCTAGAGCTGGCTACACCTTC
TRBD1	TRBJ1-5	once	TRBV19	CASSIWAGGNQPQHF	TGTGCCAGTAGTATCTGGGCAGGGGGAAATCAGCCCCAGCATTTT
-	TRBJ1-5	-	TRBV6-5	CASGERGWGPQHF	TGTGCCAGCGGGGAGAGGGGCTGGGGGCCCCAGCATTTT
-	TRBJ1-1	-	TRBV11-3	CASSSSGTLRTEAFF	TGTGCCAGCAGCTCCTCCGGGACCCTGAGGACTGAAGCTTTCTTT
-	TRBJ1-2	-	TRBV19	CASSIEGDYGYTF	TGTGCCAGTAGTATAGAAGGGGACTATGGCTACACCTTC
-	TRBJ2-1	-	TRBV7-2	CASSLGGYSYNEQFF	TGTGCCAGCAGCTTAGGAGGATACTCCTACAATGAGCAGTTCTTC
TRBD2	TRBJ2-1	-	TRBV19	CASSITSGSDNEQFF	TGTGCCAGTAGTATCACTAGCGGGAGTGACAATGAGCAGTTCTTC
-	TRBJ2-3	-	TRBV28	CASSGPQGRTDTQYF	TGTGCCAGCAGTGGACCGCAGGGTAGGACAGATACGCAGTATTTT
-	TRBJ2-2	-	TRBV27	CASSLRPAGELFF	TGTGCCAGCAGTTTGCGGCCCGCGGGGGAGCTGTTTTTT
-	TRBJ2-3	-	TRBV6-6	CASSWSGDTQYF	TGTGCCAGCAGTTGGTCGGGAGATACGCAGTATTTT
-	TRBJ2-7	-	TRBV9	CASSQAGGEQYF	TGTGCCAGCAGCCAGGCCGGAGGGGAGCAGTACTTC
-	TRBJ1-2	once	TRBV27	CASSSDRRPNYGYTF	TGTGCCAGCAGTTCAGACAGGAGACCTAACTATGGCTACACCTTC
-	TRBJ1-6	-	TRBV25-1	CASGHSSPLHF	TGTGCCAGCGGTCACTCTTCACCCCTCCACTTT